The sequence of this T cell receptor beta chain was determined in a study of T cells after yellow fever vaccination. Whole-study context: It was SMART-Seq v4 Ultra Low Input that prepared the fractions with low cell numbers. Findings of the study overall: FACS-sorted repertoires could harbor abundant contaminating bulk-population clonotypes. Post-booster reappearance was seen for most primary-vaccination clones (around 96% CD4, roughly 91% CD8).

CDR3 length: 13 amino acids. Germline V lookup: CDR1 SGHRS, CDR2 YFSETQ. Trimming cost V 5 bases and J 3 bases, with 11 bases left between them. A process of 5'RACE template switching, which added a universal primer site and UMIs, was used to make TCR cDNA. A single record per CDR3 protein comes from TCRdb applying MiXCR to the 5' RACE reads. The sample carries about 200,000 distinct CDR3 sequences, approximately 3.2% recorded once. This clonotype was counted only a few times. Its antigen is still unknown. Specimen: CD4+ T cells sorted from PBMCs, collected 10 days after the yellow fever booster vaccination. This sequence originates from a young man who received the YFV17D yellow fever vaccine. The chain uses TRBV5-1 and TRBJ1-2; the D is unclear. The DNA for the CDR3 is TGCGCCAGCAGTCCTGAGGAAGACTATGGCTACACCTTC. Amino acids: CASSPEEDYGYTF. Supplemented by reference TRBV5-1 and TRBJ1-2, the full variable domain reads KAGVTQTPRYLIKTRGQQVTLSCSPISGHRSVSWYQQTPGQGLQFLFEYFSETQRNKGNFPGRFSGRQFSNSRSEMNVSTLELGDSALYLCASSPEEDYGYTFGSGTRLTVV.